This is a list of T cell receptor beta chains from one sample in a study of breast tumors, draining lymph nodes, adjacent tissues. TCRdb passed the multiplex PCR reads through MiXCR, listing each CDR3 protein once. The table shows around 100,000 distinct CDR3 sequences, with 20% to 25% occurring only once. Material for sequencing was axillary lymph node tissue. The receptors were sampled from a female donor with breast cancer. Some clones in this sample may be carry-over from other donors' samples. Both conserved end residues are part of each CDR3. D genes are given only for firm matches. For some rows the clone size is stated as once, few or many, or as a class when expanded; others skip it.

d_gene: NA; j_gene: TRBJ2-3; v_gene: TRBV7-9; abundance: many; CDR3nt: TGTGCCAGCAGCTTAGGACGGAGCACAGATACGCAGTATTTT; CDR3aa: CASSLGRSTDTQYF
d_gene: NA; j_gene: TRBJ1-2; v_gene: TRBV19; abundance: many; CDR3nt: TGTGCCAGTAGAACAGGGAAGAACTATGGCTACACCTTC; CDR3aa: CASRTGKNYGYTF
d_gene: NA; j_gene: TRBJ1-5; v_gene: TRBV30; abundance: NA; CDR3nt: TGTGCCTGGAGTGTCGGGGACAATCAGCCCCAGCATTTT; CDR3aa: CAWSVGDNQPQHF
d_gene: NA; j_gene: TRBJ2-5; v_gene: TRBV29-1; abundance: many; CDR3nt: TGCAGCGTAGGGCGCAGAGAGACCCAGTACTTC; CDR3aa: CSVGRRETQYF
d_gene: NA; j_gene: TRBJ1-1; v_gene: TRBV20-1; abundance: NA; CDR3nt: TGCAGTGCTAGTAGCCAGGGAAGGACTGAAGCTTTCTTT; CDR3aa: CSASSQGRTEAFF
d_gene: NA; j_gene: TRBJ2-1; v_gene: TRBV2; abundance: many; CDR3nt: TGTGCCAGCCGATCTAGTTTTCAGTTCTTC; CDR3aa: CASRSSFQFF
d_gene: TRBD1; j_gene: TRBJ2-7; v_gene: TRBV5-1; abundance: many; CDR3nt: TGCGCCAGCAGCCCGGGACAGGGAGTGTGGGAGCAGTACTTC; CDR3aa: CASSPGQGVWEQYF
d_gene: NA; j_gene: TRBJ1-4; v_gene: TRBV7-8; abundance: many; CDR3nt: TGTGCCAGCAGCCCGGGGGGAAGGGCTAATGAAAAACTGTTTTTT; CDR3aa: CASSPGGRANEKLFF
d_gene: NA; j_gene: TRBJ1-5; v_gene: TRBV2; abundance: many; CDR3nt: TGTGCCAGCAGTGGCGACAGCAGCAATCAGCCCCAGCATTTT; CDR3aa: CASSGDSSNQPQHF
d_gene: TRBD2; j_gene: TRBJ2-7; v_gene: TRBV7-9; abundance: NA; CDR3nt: TGTGCCAGCAGCCCTGTCGGGGGGGACTACGAGCAGTACTTC; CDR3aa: CASSPVGGDYEQYF
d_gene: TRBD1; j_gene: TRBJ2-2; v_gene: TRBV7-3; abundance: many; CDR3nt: TGTGCCAGCAGCCTGACAGGGGAGAGCACCGGGGAGCTGTTTTTT; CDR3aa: CASSLTGESTGELFF
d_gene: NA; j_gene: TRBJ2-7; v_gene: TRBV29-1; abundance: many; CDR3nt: TGCAGATTTAACTACGAGCAGTACTTC; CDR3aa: CRFNYEQYF
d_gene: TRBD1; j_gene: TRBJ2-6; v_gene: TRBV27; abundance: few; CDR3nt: TGTGCCAGCAGTTTACATCAAGGGACAGATCCCTCTGGGGCCAACGTCCTGACTTTC; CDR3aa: CASSLHQGTDPSGANVLTF
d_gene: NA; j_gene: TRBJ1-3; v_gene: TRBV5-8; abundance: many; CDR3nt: TGTGCCAGCAGCCCGGGGCGATCTATGGACACCATATATTTT; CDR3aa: CASSPGRSMDTIYF
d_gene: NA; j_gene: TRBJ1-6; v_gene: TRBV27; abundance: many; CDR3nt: TGTGCCAGCAGTTTTGGGCAGGCAAGGCCCCTCCACTTT; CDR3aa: CASSFGQARPLHF
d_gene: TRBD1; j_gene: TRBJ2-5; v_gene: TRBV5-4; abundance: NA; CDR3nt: TGTGCCAGCAGCTCCCCACTCCGGACAGGGGAAGAGACCCAGTACTTC; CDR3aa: CASSSPLRTGEETQYF
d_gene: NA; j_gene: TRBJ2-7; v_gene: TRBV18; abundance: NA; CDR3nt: TGTGCCAGCTCATATACAGGGGGGGGATATGAGCAGTACTTC; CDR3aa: CASSYTGGGYEQYF
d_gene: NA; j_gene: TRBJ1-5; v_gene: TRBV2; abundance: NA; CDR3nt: TGTGCCAGCAAAGCCCCTAGCGGACCGGGACAGCCCCAGCATTTT; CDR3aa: CASKAPSGPGQPQHF
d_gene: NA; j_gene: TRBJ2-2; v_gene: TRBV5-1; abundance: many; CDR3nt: TGCGCCAGCAGCTTGGACAGGGCGTCGAACACCGGGGAGCTGTTTTTT; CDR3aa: CASSLDRASNTGELFF
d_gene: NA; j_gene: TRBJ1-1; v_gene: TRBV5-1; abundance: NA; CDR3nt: TGCGCCAGCAGGGGCGGGGGGAACACTGAAGCTTTCTTT; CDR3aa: CASRGGGNTEAFF
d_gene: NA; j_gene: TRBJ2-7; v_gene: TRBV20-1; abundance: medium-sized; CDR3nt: TGCAGTGCCCTTAGCCCATACGAGCAGTACTTC; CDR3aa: CSALSPYEQYF
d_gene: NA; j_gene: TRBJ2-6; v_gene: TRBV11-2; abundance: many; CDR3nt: TGTGCCAGCAGCTACGTGGGGGCCACTTCTGGGGCCAACGTCCTGACTTTC; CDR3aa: CASSYVGATSGANVLTF
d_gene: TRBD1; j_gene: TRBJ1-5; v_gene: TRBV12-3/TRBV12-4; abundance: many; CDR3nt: TGTGCCAGCAGTTGGGACAGATATCAGCCCCAGCATTTT; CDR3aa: CASSWDRYQPQHF
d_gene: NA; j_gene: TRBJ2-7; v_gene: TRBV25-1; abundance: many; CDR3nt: TGTGCCAGCAGTACCAAAGGTAGCTTCGAGCAGTACTTC; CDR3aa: CASSTKGSFEQYF
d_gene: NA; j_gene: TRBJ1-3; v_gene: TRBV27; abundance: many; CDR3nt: TGTGCCAGCAGTCAGACCTTCTCTGGAAACACCATATATTTT; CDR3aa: CASSQTFSGNTIYF
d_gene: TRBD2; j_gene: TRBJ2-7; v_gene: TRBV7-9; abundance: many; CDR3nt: TGTGCCAGCAGCTTAGCGCGAACTAGCGGGGTCTCCTACGAGCAGTACTTC; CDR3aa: CASSLARTSGVSYEQYF
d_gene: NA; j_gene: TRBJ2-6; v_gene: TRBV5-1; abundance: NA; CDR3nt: TGCGCCAGCAGCCCCCGGGGCTCTGGGGCCGGCGTCCTGACTTTC; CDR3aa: CASSPRGSGAGVLTF
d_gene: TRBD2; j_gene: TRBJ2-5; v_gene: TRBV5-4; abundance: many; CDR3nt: TGTGCCAGCAGCTCCCCGCGGGGGGGCCTAGAAGAGACCCAGTACTTC; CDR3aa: CASSSPRGGLEETQYF
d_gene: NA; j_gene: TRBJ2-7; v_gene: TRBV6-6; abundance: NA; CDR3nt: TGTGCCAGCAGTTTCAACAGGTACCCTCGCTACGAGCAGTACTTC; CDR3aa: CASSFNRYPRYEQYF